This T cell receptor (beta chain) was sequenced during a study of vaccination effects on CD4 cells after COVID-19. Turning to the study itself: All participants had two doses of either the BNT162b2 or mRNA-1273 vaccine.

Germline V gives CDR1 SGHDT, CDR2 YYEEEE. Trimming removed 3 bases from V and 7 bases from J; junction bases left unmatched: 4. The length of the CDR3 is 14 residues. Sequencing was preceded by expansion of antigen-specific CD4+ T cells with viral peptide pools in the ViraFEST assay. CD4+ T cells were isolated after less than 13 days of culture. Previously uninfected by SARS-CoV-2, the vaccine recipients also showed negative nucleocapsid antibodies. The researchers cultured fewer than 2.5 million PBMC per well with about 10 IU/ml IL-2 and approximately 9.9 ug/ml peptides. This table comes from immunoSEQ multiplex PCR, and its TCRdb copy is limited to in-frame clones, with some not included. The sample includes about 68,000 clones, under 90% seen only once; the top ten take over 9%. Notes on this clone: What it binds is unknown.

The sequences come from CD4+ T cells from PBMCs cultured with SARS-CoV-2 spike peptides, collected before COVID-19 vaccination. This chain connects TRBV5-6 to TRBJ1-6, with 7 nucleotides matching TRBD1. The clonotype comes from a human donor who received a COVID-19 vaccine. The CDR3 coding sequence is TGTGCCAGCAGCTCCCGGGACAGAAATTCACCCCTCCACTTT. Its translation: CASSSRDRNSPLHF.